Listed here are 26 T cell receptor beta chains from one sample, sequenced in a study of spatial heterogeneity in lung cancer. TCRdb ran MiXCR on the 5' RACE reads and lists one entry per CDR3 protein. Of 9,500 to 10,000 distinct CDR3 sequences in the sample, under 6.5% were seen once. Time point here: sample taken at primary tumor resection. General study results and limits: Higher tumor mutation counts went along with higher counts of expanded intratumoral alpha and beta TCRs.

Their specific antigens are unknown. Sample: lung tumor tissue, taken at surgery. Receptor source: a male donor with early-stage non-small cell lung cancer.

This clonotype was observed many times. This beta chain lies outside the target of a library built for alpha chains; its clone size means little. The CDR3 nucleotides are TGCAGTGCATTGAACACTGAAGCTTTCTTT. Its protein product is CSALNTEAFF. The rearrangement uses TRBV20-1 and TRBJ1-1; unclear D gene. Trimming cost V 6 bases and J 0 bases, with 2 bases left between them. This CDR3 contains 10 residues. Germline V lookup: CDR1 DFQATT, CDR2 SNEGSKA (reference sequence).

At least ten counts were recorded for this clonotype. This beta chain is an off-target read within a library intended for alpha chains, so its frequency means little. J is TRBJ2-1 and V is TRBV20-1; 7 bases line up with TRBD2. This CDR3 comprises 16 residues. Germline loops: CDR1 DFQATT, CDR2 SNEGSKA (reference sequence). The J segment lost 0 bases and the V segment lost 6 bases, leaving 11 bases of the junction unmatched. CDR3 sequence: CSAKILAPSSYNEQFF. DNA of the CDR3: TGCAGTGCCAAAATACTAGCGCCCAGCTCCTACAATGAGCAGTTCTTC.

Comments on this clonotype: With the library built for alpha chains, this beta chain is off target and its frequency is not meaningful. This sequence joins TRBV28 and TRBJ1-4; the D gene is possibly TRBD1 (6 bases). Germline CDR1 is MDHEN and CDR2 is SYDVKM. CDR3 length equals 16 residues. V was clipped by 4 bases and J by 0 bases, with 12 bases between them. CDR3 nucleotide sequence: TGTGCCAGCAGTTACGGACAGCAGACAACTAATGAAAAACTGTTTTTT. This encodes CASSYGQQTTNEKLFF.

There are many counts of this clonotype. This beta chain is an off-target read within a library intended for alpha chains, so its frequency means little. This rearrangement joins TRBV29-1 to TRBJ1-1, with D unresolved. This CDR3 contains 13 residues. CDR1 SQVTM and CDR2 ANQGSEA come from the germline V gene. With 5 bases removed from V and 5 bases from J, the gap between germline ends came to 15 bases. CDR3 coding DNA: TGCAGCGTTCTCGAGGGAGGGTGGACTGAAGCTTTCTTT. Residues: CSVLEGGWTEAFF. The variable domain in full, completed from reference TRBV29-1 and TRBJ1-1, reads SAVISQKPSRDICQRGTSLTIQCQVDSQVTMMFWYRQQPGQSLTLIATANQGSEATYESGFVIDKFPISRPNLTFSTLTVSNMSPEDSSIYLCSVLEGGWTEAFFGQGTRLTVV.

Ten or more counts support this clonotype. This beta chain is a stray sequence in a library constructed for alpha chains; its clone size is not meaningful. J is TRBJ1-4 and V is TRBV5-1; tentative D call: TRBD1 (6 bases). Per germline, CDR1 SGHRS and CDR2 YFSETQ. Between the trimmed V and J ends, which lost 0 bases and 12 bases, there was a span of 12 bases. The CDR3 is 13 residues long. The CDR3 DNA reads TGCGCCAGCAGCTTGGTAGCTCGGGGGCAACTGTTTTTT. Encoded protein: CASSLVARGQLFF.

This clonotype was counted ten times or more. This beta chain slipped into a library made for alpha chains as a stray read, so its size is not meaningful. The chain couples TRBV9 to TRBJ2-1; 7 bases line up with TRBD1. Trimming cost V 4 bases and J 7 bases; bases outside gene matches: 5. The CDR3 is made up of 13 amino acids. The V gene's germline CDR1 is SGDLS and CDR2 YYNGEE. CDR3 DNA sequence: TGTGCCAGCAGCCCGGGCAGGGGGAATGAGCAGTTCTTC. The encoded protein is CASSPGRGNEQFF. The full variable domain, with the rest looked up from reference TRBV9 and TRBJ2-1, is DSGVTQTPKHLITATGQRVTLRCSPRSGDLSVYWYQQSLDQGLQFLIQYYNGEERAKGNILERFSAQQFPDLHSELNLSSLELGDSALYFCASSPGRGNEQFFGPGTRLTVL.

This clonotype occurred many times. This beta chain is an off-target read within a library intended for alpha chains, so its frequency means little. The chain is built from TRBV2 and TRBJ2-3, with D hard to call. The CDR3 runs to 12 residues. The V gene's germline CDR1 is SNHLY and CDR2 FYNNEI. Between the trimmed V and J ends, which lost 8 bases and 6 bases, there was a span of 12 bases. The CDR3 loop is CASQNRADTQYF. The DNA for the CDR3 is TGTGCCAGCCAAAATCGGGCGGATACGCAGTATTTT.

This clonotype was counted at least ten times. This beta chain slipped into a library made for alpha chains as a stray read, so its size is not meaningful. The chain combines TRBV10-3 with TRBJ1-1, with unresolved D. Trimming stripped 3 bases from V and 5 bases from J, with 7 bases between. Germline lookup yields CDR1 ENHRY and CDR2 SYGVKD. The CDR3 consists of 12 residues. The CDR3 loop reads CAISESRTEAFF. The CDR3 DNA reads TGTGCCATCAGTGAATCGAGAACTGAAGCTTTCTTT.

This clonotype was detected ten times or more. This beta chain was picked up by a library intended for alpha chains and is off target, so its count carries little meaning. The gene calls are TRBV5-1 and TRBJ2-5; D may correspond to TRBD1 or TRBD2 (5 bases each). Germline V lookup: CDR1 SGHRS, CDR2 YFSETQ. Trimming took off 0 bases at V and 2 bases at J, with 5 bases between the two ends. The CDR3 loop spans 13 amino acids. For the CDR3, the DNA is TGCGCCAGCAGCTTGGGGGGGCAAGAGACCCAGTACTTC. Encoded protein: CASSLGGQETQYF.

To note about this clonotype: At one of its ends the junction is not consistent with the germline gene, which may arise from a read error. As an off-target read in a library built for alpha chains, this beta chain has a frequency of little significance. CDR3 region: CASIGTDPYGQYF. CDR3 coding DNA: TGTGCCAGCATAGGTACAGACCCCTACGGGCAGTACTTC. The rearrangement uses TRBV6-5 and TRBJ2-7; D gene uncertain. The germline V gene has CDR1 MNHEY and CDR2 SVGAGI. The CDR3 is 13 amino acids.

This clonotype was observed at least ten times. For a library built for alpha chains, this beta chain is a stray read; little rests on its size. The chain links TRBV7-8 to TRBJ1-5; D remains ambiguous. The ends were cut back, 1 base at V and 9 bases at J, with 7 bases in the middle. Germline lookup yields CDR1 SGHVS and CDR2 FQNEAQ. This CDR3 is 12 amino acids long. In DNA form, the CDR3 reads TGTGCCAGCAGCTTAGACCGAGGGCCCCAGCATTTT. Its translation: CASSLDRGPQHF.

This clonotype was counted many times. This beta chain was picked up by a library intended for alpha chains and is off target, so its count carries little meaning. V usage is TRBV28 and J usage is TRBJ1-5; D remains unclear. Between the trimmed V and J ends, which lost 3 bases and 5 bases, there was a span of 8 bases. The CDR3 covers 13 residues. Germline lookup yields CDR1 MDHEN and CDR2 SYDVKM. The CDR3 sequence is CASSFFLDQPQHF. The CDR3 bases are TGTGCCAGCAGTTTTTTTCTGGATCAGCCCCAGCATTTT.

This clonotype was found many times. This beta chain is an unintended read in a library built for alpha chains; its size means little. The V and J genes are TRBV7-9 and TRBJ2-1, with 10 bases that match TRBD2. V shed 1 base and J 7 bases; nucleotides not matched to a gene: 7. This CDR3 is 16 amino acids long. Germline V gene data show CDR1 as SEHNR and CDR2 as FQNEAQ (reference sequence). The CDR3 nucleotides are TGTGCCAGCAGCTTAGAAGCGGGAGGGCCGAGTAATGAGCAGTTCTTC. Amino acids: CASSLEAGGPSNEQFF.

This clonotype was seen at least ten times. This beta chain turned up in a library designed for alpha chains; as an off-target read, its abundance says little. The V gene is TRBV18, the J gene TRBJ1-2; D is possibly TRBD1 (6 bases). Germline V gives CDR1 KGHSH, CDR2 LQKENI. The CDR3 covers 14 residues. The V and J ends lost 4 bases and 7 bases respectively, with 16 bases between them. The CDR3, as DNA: TGTGCCAGCTCACGGGACATACCTATCTCTGGCTACACCTTC. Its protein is CASSRDIPISGYTF.

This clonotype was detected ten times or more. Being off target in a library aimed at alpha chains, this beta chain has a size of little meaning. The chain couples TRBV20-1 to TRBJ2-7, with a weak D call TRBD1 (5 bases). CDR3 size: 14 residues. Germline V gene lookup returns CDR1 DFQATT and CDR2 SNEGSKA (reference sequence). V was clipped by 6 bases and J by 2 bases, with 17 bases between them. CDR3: CSAIHPQGTYEQYF. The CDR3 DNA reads TGCAGTGCCATCCACCCGCAGGGAACCTACGAGCAGTACTTC.

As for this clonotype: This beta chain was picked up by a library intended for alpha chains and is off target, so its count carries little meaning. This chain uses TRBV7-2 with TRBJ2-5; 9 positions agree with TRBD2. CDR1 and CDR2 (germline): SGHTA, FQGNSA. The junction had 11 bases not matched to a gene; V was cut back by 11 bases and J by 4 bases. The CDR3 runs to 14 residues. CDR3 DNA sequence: TGTGCCTCCACGCGGCGGGAGGGCCCAGAGACCCAGTACTTC. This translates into CASTRREGPETQYF.

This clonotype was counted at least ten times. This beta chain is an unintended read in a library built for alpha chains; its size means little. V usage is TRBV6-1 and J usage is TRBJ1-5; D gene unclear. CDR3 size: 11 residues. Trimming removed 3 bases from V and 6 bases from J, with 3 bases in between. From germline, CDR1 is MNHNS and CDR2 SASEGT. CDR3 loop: CASSDVQPQHF. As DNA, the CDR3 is TGTGCCAGCAGTGACGTTCAGCCCCAGCATTTT.

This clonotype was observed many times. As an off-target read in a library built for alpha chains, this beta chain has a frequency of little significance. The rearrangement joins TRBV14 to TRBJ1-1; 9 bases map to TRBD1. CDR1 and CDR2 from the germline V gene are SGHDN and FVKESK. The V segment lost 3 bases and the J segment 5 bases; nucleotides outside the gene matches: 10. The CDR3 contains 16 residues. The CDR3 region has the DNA TGTGCCAGCAGCCACTCCGGGACAGGGATAGGGACTGAAGCTTTCTTT. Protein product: CASSHSGTGIGTEAFF.

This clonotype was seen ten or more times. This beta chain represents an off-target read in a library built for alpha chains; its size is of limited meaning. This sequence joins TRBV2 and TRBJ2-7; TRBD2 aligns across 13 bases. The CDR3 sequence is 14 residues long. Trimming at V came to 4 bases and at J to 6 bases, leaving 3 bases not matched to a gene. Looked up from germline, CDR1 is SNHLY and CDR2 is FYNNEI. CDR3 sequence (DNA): TGTGCCAGCAGTGCCGGGACTAGCGGGATCGAGCAGTACTTC. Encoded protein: CASSAGTSGIEQYF.

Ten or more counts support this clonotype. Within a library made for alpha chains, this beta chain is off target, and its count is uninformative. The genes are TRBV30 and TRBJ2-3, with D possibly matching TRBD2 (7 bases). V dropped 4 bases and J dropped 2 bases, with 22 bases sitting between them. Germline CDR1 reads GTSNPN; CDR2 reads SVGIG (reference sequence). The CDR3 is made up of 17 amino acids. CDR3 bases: TGTGCCTGGACCCTAGAGGGGGGGGACTTCTTCACAGATACGCAGTATTTT. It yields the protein CAWTLEGGDFFTDTQYF.

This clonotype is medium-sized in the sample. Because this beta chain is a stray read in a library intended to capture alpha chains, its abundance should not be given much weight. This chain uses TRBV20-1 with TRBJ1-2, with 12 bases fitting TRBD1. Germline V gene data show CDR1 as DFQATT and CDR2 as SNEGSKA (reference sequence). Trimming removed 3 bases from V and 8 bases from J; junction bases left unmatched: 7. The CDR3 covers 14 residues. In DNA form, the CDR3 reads TGCAGTGCTAGGCCCGGGACAGGGGGCGACGGCTACACCTTC. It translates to CSARPGTGGDGYTF.

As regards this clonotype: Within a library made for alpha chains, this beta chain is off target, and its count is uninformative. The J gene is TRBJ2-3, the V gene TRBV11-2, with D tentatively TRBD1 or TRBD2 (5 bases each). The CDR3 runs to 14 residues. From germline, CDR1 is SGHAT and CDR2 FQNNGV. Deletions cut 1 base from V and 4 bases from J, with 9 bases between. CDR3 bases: TGTGCCAGCAGCTTAGTGAGGGGCGCAGATACGCAGTATTTT. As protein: CASSLVRGADTQYF.

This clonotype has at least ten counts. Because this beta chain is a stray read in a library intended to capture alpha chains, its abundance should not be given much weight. The CDR3 sequence: CAWIGGGVPETQYF. As DNA, the CDR3 is TGTGCCTGGATCGGCGGCGGGGTCCCAGAGACCCAGTACTTC. The chain is built from TRBV30 and TRBJ2-5; perhaps TRBD2 as D (6 bases). Trimming took 4 bases from V and 4 from J, leaving 16 bases between them. Per the germline V gene, CDR1 is GTSNPN and CDR2 is SVGIG (reference sequence). This CDR3 contains 14 residues.

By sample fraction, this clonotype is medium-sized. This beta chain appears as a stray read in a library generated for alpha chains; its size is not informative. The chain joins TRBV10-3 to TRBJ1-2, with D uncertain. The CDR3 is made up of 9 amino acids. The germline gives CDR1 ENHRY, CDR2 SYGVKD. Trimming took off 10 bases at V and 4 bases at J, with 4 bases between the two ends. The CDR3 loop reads CATGYGYTF. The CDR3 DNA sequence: TGTGCCACCGGCTATGGCTACACCTTC.

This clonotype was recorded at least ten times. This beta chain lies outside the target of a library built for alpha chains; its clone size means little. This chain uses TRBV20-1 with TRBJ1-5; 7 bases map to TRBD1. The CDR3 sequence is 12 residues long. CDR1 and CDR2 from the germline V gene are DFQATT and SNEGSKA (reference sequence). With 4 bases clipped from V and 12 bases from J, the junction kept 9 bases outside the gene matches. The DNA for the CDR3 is TGCAGTGCTAAGAACCAGGGGGGGCTCCAGCATTTT. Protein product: CSAKNQGGLQHF.

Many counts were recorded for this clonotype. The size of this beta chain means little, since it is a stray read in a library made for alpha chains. The CDR3 reads CASSASGTGGPANTGELFF. The CDR3 nucleotides are TGTGCCAGCAGCGCGTCCGGGACAGGGGGCCCCGCGAACACCGGGGAGCTGTTTTTT. This chain links TRBV7-2 with TRBJ2-2; 12 positions match TRBD1. The junction had 10 bases not matched to a gene; V was cut back by 5 bases and J by 0 bases. Germline loops: CDR1 SGHTA, CDR2 FQGNSA. The CDR3 contains 19 residues.